The clone carrying this TCR beta chain was counted at least ten times. Its antigen is unidentified. According to the study, TCR beta libraries were built with iRepertoire HTBI primers and CDR3-region Arm-PCR. From the multiplex PCR reads, TCRdb called clonotypes with MiXCR, one entry per CDR3 protein. The data show more than 300,000 distinct CDR3 sequences, with around 11% seen just once and approximately 17% held by the top ten. Noted time point: newly diagnosed GD, antithyroid drugs for less than 3 months. There was RNA extracted from PBMCs, and the TCR library was made from it. V lost 4 bases, J lost 9 bases, and 19 bases lay in between. The CDR3 is 15 amino acids. Germline V gene sequence: CDR1 SNHLY, CDR2 FYNNEI. These data are taken from a study of regulatory T cells in long-lasting Graves disease. Findings and caveats of the study: Reduced TCR diversity was observed in persistent Graves' patients versus newly diagnosed patients.

Separately, the same data were catalogued under a study of T cells in Graves' hyperthyroidism and ophthalmopathy. That paper notes: Pregnant or lactating patients were excluded, as were those with uncontrolled infection or other autoimmune disease. Appearing also in blood were most of the thyroid clonotypes expanded above 0.001.

The TCR comes from a woman younger than 35 with Graves disease. The chain uses TRBV2 and TRBJ2-1; D is possibly TRBD2 (5 bases). The sequencing used peripheral blood mononuclear cells (PBMCs), collected at new diagnosis, from a patient treated with antithyroid drugs. The CDR3 DNA is TGTGCCAGCAGTGGGCTAGCTGCCCCCGTGGGTGAGCAGTTCTTC. Translation: CASSGLAAPVGEQFF.